This TCR beta chain was observed in a study of blood T cell repertoires in COVID-19. As for this clone: The same CDR3 also results from other DNA sequences found in this sample.

V was trimmed by 1 base and J by 4 bases, leaving 6 bases between them. Germline values: CDR1 SGHDT, CDR2 YYEEEE. This CDR3 comprises 12 residues. Method: immunoSEQ multiplex PCR; TCRdb's copy keeps in-frame clones and lacks some. The repertoire has around 170,000 clones, approximately 90% of them found once; the top ten carry around a quarter. The TCR sequence derives from a man between 60 and 75 years old with acute or convalescent COVID-19. The J gene is TRBJ2-7, the V gene TRBV5-6; D gene ambiguous. The specimen was peripheral blood. This CDR3 is CASSLPGYEQYF. CDR3 DNA: TGTGCCAGCAGCTTGCCAGGTTACGAGCAGTACTTC.